The 31 T cell receptor beta chains listed next were all sequenced from one sample in a study of T cell responses to AZD1222 COVID-19 vaccine. The protocol was immunoSEQ multiplex PCR, while the TCRdb copy is restricted to in-frame clones and leaves out a portion. The repertoire consists of around 120,000 clones, with roughly nine tenths occurring once and the leading ten covering roughly 2.3%. The specimen comprised peripheral blood, sampled on day 0 of AZD1222 vaccination. These receptors all come from an adult in good health.

The V and J genes are TRBV10-3 and TRBJ1-6; D is perhaps TRBD1 (6 bases). V was trimmed by 5 bases and J by 12 bases, leaving 17 bases between them. The CDR3 has 14 residues. CDR1 is ENHRY, CDR2 SYGVKD, per germline. In nucleotides, the CDR3 is TGTGCCATCAGTTCCGGGACACCTGCGGTACCCCTCCACTTT. Encoded protein: CAISSGTPAVPLHF.

The chain employs TRBV2 and TRBJ1-1; D perhaps matches TRBD1 (5 bases). Trimming left V 2 bases short and J 2 bases short, with 6 bases between. The CDR3 is 13 residues long. Germline V lookup: CDR1 SNHLY, CDR2 FYNNEI. Written as DNA, the CDR3 is TGTGCCAGCAGTGAAAGGGACAACACTGAAGCTTTCTTT. Translated: CASSERDNTEAFF.

The chain couples TRBV29-1 to TRBJ1-4; D might be TRBD1 (6 bases). Germline-derived CDR1 and CDR2 are SQVTM and ANQGSEA. Trimming pared 4 bases from V and 8 bases from J, leaving 14 bases between. This CDR3 comprises 13 residues. The CDR3 loop is CSVAPGVGEKLFF. As DNA, the CDR3 is TGCAGCGTTGCCCCAGGGGTAGGAGAAAAACTGTTTTTT. Looking up the rest from reference TRBV29-1 and TRBJ1-4 gives the full variable domain: SAVISQKPSRDICQRGTSLTIQCQVDSQVTMMFWYRQQPGQSLTLIATANQGSEATYESGFVIDKFPISRPNLTFSTLTVSNMSPEDSSIYLCSVAPGVGEKLFFGSGTQLSVL.

A few counts support this clone. The V call is TRBV28, the J call TRBJ2-1; the D gene is possibly TRBD2 (5 bases). The V gene's germline CDR1 is MDHEN and CDR2 SYDVKM. The CDR3 is made up of 12 amino acids. The germline V and J ends were trimmed by 5 bases and 7 bases, with 9 bases remaining between them. In DNA, the CDR3 is TGTGCCAGCAGTGCAACGGGGAATGAGCAGTTCTTC. Residues: CASSATGNEQFF.

The count of this clone is one. The gene calls are TRBV20-1 and TRBJ1-5; tentative D call: TRBD1 (6 bases). Germline CDR1 and CDR2: DFQATT and SNEGSKA (reference sequence). The CDR3 contains 11 residues. Trimming pared 3 bases from V and 9 bases from J, leaving 9 bases between. The CDR3 protein is CSASLGGPQHF. The CDR3 DNA sequence: TGCAGTGCTAGTTTAGGGGGGCCCCAGCATTTT.

The rearrangement links TRBV10-3 to TRBJ2-7; 12 positions match TRBD1. Germline V gene sequence: CDR1 ENHRY, CDR2 SYGVKD. The trim removed 4 bases at V and 5 bases at J, leaving 9 bases unmatched. The CDR3 length is 16 residues. CDR3 amino acids: CAISGDTGTGGNEQYF. The CDR3 DNA reads as TGTGCCATCAGTGGAGACACCGGGACAGGGGGCAACGAGCAGTACTTC.

The chain carries TRBV7-9 and TRBJ2-2; no clear D. Germline values: CDR1 SEHNR, CDR2 FQNEAQ (reference sequence). Trimming removed 5 bases at V and 4 bases at J, with 2 bases between. CDR3 length: 11 residues. CDR3 loop: CASSRTGELFF. CDR3 in DNA: TGTGCCAGCAGCCGCACCGGGGAGCTGTTTTTT. The entire variable domain, with the rest obtained from reference TRBV7-9 and TRBJ2-2, is as follows: DTGVSQNPRHKITKRGQNVTFRCDPISEHNRLYWYRQTLGQGPEFLTYFQNEAQLEKSRLLSDRFSAERPKGSFSTLEIQRTEQGDSAMYLCASSRTGELFFGEGSRLTVL.

The CDR3 DNA reads as TGTGCCAGCAGCCCCGGACCGTCCGGGAGGGAGACCCAGTACTTC. It codes for CASSPGPSGRETQYF. This chain uses TRBV11-3 with TRBJ2-5, with 7 bases lining up with TRBD2. Germline V gene lookup returns CDR1 SGHNT and CDR2 YENEEA. The junction had 11 bases not matched to a gene; V was cut back by 5 bases and J by 5 bases. This CDR3 comprises 15 residues.

This clone was counted a single time. The chain is built from TRBV19 and TRBJ2-7; 15 bases line up with TRBD2. The CDR3 loop spans 21 amino acids. J was trimmed by 2 bases and V by 4 bases; bases with no gene match: 18. The germline gives CDR1 LNHDA, CDR2 SQIVND (reference sequence). CDR3 in DNA: TGTGCCAGTAGTACAACCCGACTCCCAACGGGACTAGCGGGAGGCGCCTACGAGCAGTACTTC. This encodes CASSTTRLPTGLAGGAYEQYF.

V is TRBV7-8 and J is TRBJ2-7, with unresolved D. This CDR3 has 12 residues. Germline CDR1 reads SGHVS; CDR2 reads FQNEAQ. V was trimmed by 6 bases and J by 4 bases, leaving 10 bases between them. CDR3: CASSQQSYEQYF. The CDR3 nucleotides are TGTGCCAGCAGTCAACAGTCGTACGAGCAGTACTTC. The variable domain in full, completed from reference TRBV7-8 and TRBJ2-7, reads GAGVSQSPRYKVAKRGQDVALRCDPISGHVSLFWYQQALGQGPEFLTYFQNEAQLDKSGLPSDRFFAERPEGSVSTLKIQRTQQEDSAVYLCASSQQSYEQYFGPGTRLTVT.

This sequence joins TRBV5-4 and TRBJ1-2; D unresolved. Germline V lookup: CDR1 SGHNT, CDR2 YYREEE (reference sequence). There are 14 residues in the CDR3. V was clipped by 4 bases and J by 3 bases, with 13 bases between them. The CDR3 DNA reads as TGTGCCAGCAGCGCTACGACGGCCGACTATGGCTACACCTTC. Translation: CASSATTADYGYTF.

The J gene is TRBJ1-1, the V gene TRBV7-8, with TRBD1 identical over 9 bases. CDR3 length: 16 residues. In germline, CDR1 is SGHVS, CDR2 FQNEAQ. After removal of 5 bases from V and 1 base from J, the junction contained 8 bases not matched to a gene. CDR3 loop: CASSPRQGVGNTEAFF. In DNA form, the CDR3 reads TGTGCCAGCAGCCCCCGACAGGGGGTCGGGAACACTGAAGCTTTCTTT.

This rearrangement joins TRBV9 to TRBJ1-6; the D is unclear. The CDR3 totals 16 residues. In germline, CDR1 is SGDLS, CDR2 YYNGEE. Deletions cut 0 bases from V and 0 bases from J, with 7 bases between. CDR3 DNA sequence: TGTGCCAGCAGCGTAGAAGGGAACTCCTATAATTCACCCCTCCACTTT. Its protein product is CASSVEGNSYNSPLHF.

The chain joins TRBV28 to TRBJ2-7, with a tentative D call TRBD1 (6 bases). The germline V gene encodes CDR1 MDHEN and CDR2 SYDVKM. The CDR3 totals 15 residues. Trimming left V 5 bases short and J 0 bases short, with 14 bases between. This CDR3 reads CASSQPTGYSYEQYF. The CDR3, as DNA: TGTGCCAGCAGTCAACCGACAGGATACTCCTACGAGCAGTACTTC.

In DNA form, the CDR3 reads TGTGCCTGGAGTGCCGGGAAAAAACTGTTTTTT. Its protein product is CAWSAGKKLFF. The genes are TRBV30 and TRBJ1-4, with D unresolved. This CDR3 is built from 11 residues. In germline, CDR1 is GTSNPN, CDR2 SVGIG (reference sequence). V lost 1 base and J lost 9, with 6 bases in between. Filled out from reference TRBV30 and TRBJ1-4, the complete variable domain reads SQTIHQWPATLVQPVGSPLSLECTVEGTSNPNLYWYRQAAGRGLQLLFYSVGIGQISSEVPQNLSASRPQDRQFILSSKKLLLSDSGFYLCAWSAGKKLFFGSGTQLSVL.

The rearrangement joins TRBV24-1 to TRBJ1-5; D unresolved. The V gene lost 4 bases and the J gene lost 3 bases, with 3 bases spanning the gap. CDR1 and CDR2 (germline): KGHDR, SFDVKD. The CDR3 totals 12 residues. The CDR3 sequence: CATSDPNQPQHF. The CDR3 DNA sequence: TGTGCCACCAGTGACCCCAATCAGCCCCAGCATTTT.

V usage is TRBV19 and J usage is TRBJ2-6; tentative D call: TRBD1 (5 bases). CDR3 length: 13 residues. With 6 bases removed from V and 3 bases from J, the gap between germline ends came to 6 bases. Germline CDR1 LNHDA, CDR2 SQIVND (reference sequence). Written as DNA, the CDR3 is TGTGCCAGTAGCAGGGTTGGGGCCAACGTCCTGACTTTC. This encodes CASSRVGANVLTF.

The J gene is TRBJ1-2, the V gene TRBV18, with 7 bases lining up with TRBD1. Germline CDR1 is KGHSH and CDR2 is LQKENI. J was trimmed by 4 bases and V by 3 bases; bases with no gene match: 5. The CDR3 is made up of 14 amino acids. The CDR3 DNA sequence: TGTGCCAGCTCACCCACGACAGGGCCCTATGGCTACACCTTC. Its protein product is CASSPTTGPYGYTF.

This chain uses TRBV28 with TRBJ2-6, with 10 bases lining up with TRBD1. This CDR3 contains 21 residues. With V trimmed by 3 bases and J by 2 bases, 16 bases remained unmatched. Germline CDR1 reads MDHEN; CDR2 reads SYDVKM. The CDR3 region is CASSLGAGQGVFSTGANVLTF. The CDR3 DNA reads TGTGCCAGCAGTTTGGGGGCTGGACAGGGGGTTTTCTCCACTGGGGCCAACGTCCTGACTTTC.

This chain links TRBV24-1 with TRBJ1-2, with 11 bases fitting TRBD1. The germline gives CDR1 KGHDR, CDR2 SFDVKD. Losses at the gene ends were 9 bases for V and 4 bases for J; bases not matched to a gene: 12. The CDR3 spans 16 residues. The CDR3 DNA follows: TGTGCCACCGCTGAGGACAGGGGGCGCGGAATCTATGGCTACACCTTC. Its translation is CATAEDRGRGIYGYTF.

The CDR3 reads CATAGLAEPYEQYF. CDR3 DNA sequence: TGTGCCACCGCGGGACTAGCGGAACCCTACGAGCAGTACTTC. V is TRBV15 and J is TRBJ2-7, with TRBD2 matching over 11 bases. Trimming cost V 8 bases and J 2 bases; bases outside gene matches: 5. CDR3 length: 14 residues. In germline, CDR1 is LNHNV, CDR2 YYDKDF (reference sequence).

V usage is TRBV27 and J usage is TRBJ2-5; tentatively, D is TRBD2 (6 bases). The CDR3 is 13 residues long. Germline assignment: CDR1 MNHEY and CDR2 SMNVEV (reference sequence). The germline V and J ends were trimmed by 2 bases and 9 bases, with 13 bases remaining between them. CDR3 amino acids: CASSLIATGAQYF. CDR3 in DNA: TGTGCCAGCAGTTTAATAGCCACGGGAGCCCAGTACTTC.

This sequence joins TRBV28 and TRBJ1-2, with D hard to call. Germline V gives CDR1 MDHEN, CDR2 SYDVKM. This CDR3 contains 11 residues. V gave up 4 bases and J gave up 8 bases, with 8 bases separating them. CDR3 loop: CASSSTYGYTF. CDR3 bases: TGTGCCAGCAGTTCGACCTACGGCTACACCTTC.

V usage is TRBV27 and J usage is TRBJ1-2, with D perhaps TRBD1 (6 bases). With 5 bases removed from V and 8 bases from J, the gap between germline ends came to 12 bases. This CDR3 is built from 12 residues. Per the germline V gene, CDR1 is MNHEY and CDR2 is SMNVEV (reference sequence). CDR3 loop: CASSGSRGGYTF. The DNA for the CDR3 is TGTGCCAGCAGTGGGTCCAGGGGAGGCTACACCTTC.

The CDR3 DNA reads as TGCGCCAGCAGCCAGACCCCCGGGACAGGGGGCTATGGCTACACCTTC. It codes for CASSQTPGTGGYGYTF. The chain recombines TRBV5-1 with TRBJ1-2; TRBD1 agrees at 11 bases. The germline CDR1 and CDR2 sequences are SGHRS and YFSETQ. The length of the CDR3 is 16 residues. Germline trimming cut 4 bases from V and 4 bases from J; bases unmatched to any gene: 9.

The chain has TRBV28 and TRBJ2-5; maybe TRBD1 (6 bases). Trimming cost V 6 bases and J 0 bases, with 8 bases left between them. Germline V gene data show CDR1 as MDHEN and CDR2 as SYDVKM. This CDR3 has 13 amino acids. CDR3 sequence: CASSGQNQETQYF. CDR3 sequence (DNA): TGTGCCAGCAGCGGACAGAACCAAGAGACCCAGTACTTC.

V is TRBV10-1 and J is TRBJ2-5; D is unresolved. Trimming removed 0 bases from V and 5 bases from J, with 7 bases in between. This CDR3 has 13 residues. CDR1 and CDR2 from the germline V gene are WNHNN and SYGVQD (reference sequence). For the CDR3, the DNA is TGCGCCAGCAGTGAGTCGGCGTGGGAGACCCAGTACTTC. This codes for CASSESAWETQYF.

The chain uses TRBV5-4 and TRBJ2-1; possibly TRBD2 for D (5 bases). CDR3 length equals 14 residues. In germline, CDR1 is SGHNT, CDR2 YYREEE (reference sequence). The ends were cut back, 3 bases at V and 9 bases at J, with 16 bases in the middle. The CDR3 nucleotides are TGTGCCAGCAGCTACTCCGGGGTAGGAGTTGAGCAGTTCTTC. Protein product: CASSYSGVGVEQFF. Together with reference TRBV5-4 and TRBJ2-1, the CDR3 gives the full variable domain: ETGVTQSPTHLIKTRGQQVTLRCSSQSGHNTVSWYQQALGQGPQFIFQYYREEENGRGNFPPRFSGLQFPNYSSELNVNALELDDSALYLCASSYSGVGVEQFFGPGTRLTVL.

This clone occurred once. The chain uses TRBV18 and TRBJ1-5; D is unclear. The CDR3 loop spans 16 amino acids. V lost 3 bases, J lost 3 bases, and 15 bases lay in between. CDR1 and CDR2 from the germline V gene are KGHSH and LQKENI. CDR3 in DNA: TGTGCCAGCTCACCGGGAGAAGGAGGCCCCAATCAGCCCCAGCATTTT. It codes for CASSPGEGGPNQPQHF.

J is TRBJ2-6 and V is TRBV19, with unresolved D. The V end lost 2 bases, the J end lost 0 bases, and 8 bases lay between the germline ends. CDR1 LNHDA and CDR2 SQIVND come from the germline V gene (reference sequence). CDR3 length: 16 residues. This chain's CDR3 is CASSIRSISGANVLTF. The DNA of the CDR3 is TGTGCCAGTAGTATAAGGAGCATCTCTGGGGCCAACGTCCTGACTTTC.

The rearrangement joins TRBV11-3 to TRBJ2-3; D is ambiguous. The V and J ends lost 5 bases and 4 bases respectively, with 10 bases between them. CDR3 length: 13 residues. Germline assignment: CDR1 SGHNT and CDR2 YENEEA. The CDR3 nucleotides read TGTGCCAGCAGCCCCCGTTTTTCAGATACGCAGTATTTT. Translating gives CASSPRFSDTQYF. Filled out from reference TRBV11-3 and TRBJ2-3, the complete variable domain reads EAGVVQSPRYKIIEKKQPVAFWCNPISGHNTLYWYLQNLGQGPELLIRYENEEAVDDSQLPKDRFSAERLKGVDSTLKIQPAELGDSAVYLCASSPRFSDTQYFGPGTRLTVL.